This record looks at one T cell receptor (beta chain) sequence and its context. The antigen remains unidentified. This entry comes from a study of human T cells and chemical hapten exposure. Overall study results and limits: Sensitization with DPC brought no change to TCRs above 1 in 1000 in frequency.

Regarding time point: healthy volunteer bleed at 2 weeks. RNA extraction used unfractionated whole blood as the source of total RNA. Trimming cost V 6 bases and J 2 bases, with 15 bases left between them. Germline V gene lookup returns CDR1 SGHKS and CDR2 YYEKEE (reference sequence). The CDR3 spans 15 residues. Each CDR3 protein is one row after TCRdb ran MiXCR on the RACE reads. The sample gives tens of thousands of distinct CDR3 sequences, around 7.4% of which show up once; around a tenth is in the top ten. The sequenced sample was whole blood. The receptor was derived from a human donor in good health. Some clones in this sample may be carry-over from other donors' samples. The chain carries TRBV5-5 and TRBJ1-5; D perhaps matches TRBD1 (6 bases). CDR3 sequence reads: CASKKGGAGNQPQHF. CDR3 in DNA: TGTGCCAGCAAGAAAGGGGGTGCGGGCAATCAGCCCCAGCATTTT.